A single T cell receptor beta chain is shown here with its context. The antigen is unknown. The data stem from a study of cytomegalovirus exposure and HLA in healthy donors. The PCR had 60 Vbeta and 13 Jbeta primers. Repertoires were generated with immunoSEQ multiplex PCR, while TCRdb's copy carries only in-frame clones and drops some. The table lists about 130,000 clones, roughly 74% of them singletons. Study-level results: Later findings reportedly placed an Asian-associated ancestry cluster below the roughly 660-donor mean for N-insertions. Follow-up analysis found HLA locus-dependent TCR association rates, highest for DRB1 and lowest for HLA-C. In a later analysis, TCR beta V- and J-gene trimming showed a link to a missense DCLRE1C variant.

This sequence originates from a woman aged 45-60 years in good health and CMV-seropositive. The sequencing sample was made of PBMCs.

The CDR3 region has the DNA TGTGCCAGCAGCCCACTAGGAGAGGACTACTATGGCTACACCTTC. This translates into CASSPLGEDYYGYTF. J is TRBJ1-2 and V is TRBV6-5; D gene uncertain. The CDR3 runs 15 residues. Trimming left V 6 bases short and J 3 bases short, with 17 bases between. The germline CDR1 and CDR2 sequences are MNHEY and SVGAGI.